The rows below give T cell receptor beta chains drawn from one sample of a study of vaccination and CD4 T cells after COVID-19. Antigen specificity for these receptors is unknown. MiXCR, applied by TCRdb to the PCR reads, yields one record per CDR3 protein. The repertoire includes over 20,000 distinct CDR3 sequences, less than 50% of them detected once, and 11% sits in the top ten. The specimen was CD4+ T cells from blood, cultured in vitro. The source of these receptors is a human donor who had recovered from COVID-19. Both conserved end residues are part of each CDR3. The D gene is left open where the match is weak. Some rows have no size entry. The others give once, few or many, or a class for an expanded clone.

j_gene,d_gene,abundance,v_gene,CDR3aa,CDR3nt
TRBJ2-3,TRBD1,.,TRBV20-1,CSAMDRVKTDTQYF,TGCAGTGCGATGGACAGGGTCAAAACAGATACGCAGTATTTT
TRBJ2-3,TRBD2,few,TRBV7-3,CASSKSSGGAADTQYF,TGTGCCAGCAGCAAGTCTAGCGGGGGGGCTGCAGATACGCAGTATTTT
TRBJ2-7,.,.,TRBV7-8,CASSLDRDYYEQYF,TGTGCCAGCAGCTTAGACAGGGACTACTACGAGCAGTACTTC
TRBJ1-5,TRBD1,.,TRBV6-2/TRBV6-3,CASSQGASQPQHF,TGTGCCAGCAGTCAGGGGGCGAGTCAGCCCCAGCATTTT
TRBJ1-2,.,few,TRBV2,CASSQLGPYGYTF,TGTGCCAGCAGTCAGCTGGGCCCATATGGCTACACCTTC
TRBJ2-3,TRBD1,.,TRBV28,CASIDRVTDTQYF,TGTGCCAGTATCGACAGGGTCACAGATACGCAGTATTTT
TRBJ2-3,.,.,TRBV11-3,CASSSWSGDTQYF,TGTGCCAGCAGCTCGTGGAGCGGTGATACGCAGTATTTT
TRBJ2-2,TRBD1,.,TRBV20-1,CSALDRVNTGELFF,TGCAGTGCACTGGACAGGGTGAACACCGGGGAGCTGTTTTTT
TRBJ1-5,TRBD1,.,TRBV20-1,CSASVAGGAWLQPQHF,TGCAGTGCTAGTGTGGCAGGGGGCGCCTGGCTTCAGCCCCAGCATTTT
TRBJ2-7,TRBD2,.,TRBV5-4,CASSLLAGGRAEQYF,TGTGCCAGCAGCTTGCTAGCGGGGGGACGGGCCGAGCAGTACTTC
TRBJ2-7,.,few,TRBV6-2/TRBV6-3,CASRQTGFDGQYF,TGTGCCAGCAGACAAACAGGGTTCGACGGGCAGTACTTC
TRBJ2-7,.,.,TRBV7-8,CASSLRRLTSSYEQYF,TGTGCCAGCAGCTTAAGACGGCTTACGAGCTCCTACGAGCAGTACTTC
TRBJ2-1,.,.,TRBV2,CASSEVTEHEQFF,TGTGCCAGCAGTGAAGTGACAGAGCATGAGCAGTTCTTC
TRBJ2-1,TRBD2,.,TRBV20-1,CSARTSGVYNEQFF,TGCAGTGCTCGGACTAGCGGAGTGTACAATGAGCAGTTCTTC
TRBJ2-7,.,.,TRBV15,CATSRAAGRGYEQYF,TGTGCCACCAGCAGAGCGGCCGGCAGGGGCTACGAGCAGTACTTC
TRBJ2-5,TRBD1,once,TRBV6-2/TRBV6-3,CASSLDRDRETQYF,TGTGCCAGCAGTCTTGACAGGGACCGAGAGACCCAGTACTTC
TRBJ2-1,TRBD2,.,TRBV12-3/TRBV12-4,CASSISGGAANEQFF,TGTGCCAGCAGTATAAGCGGGGGGGCAGCCAATGAGCAGTTCTTC
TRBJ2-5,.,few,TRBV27,CASSLSPPGSITQETQYF,TGTGCCAGCAGTTTATCCCCCCCAGGTAGCATAACACAAGAGACCCAGTACTTC
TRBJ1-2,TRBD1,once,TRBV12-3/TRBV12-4,CASSIAGTGDGYTF,TGTGCCAGCAGTATAGCCGGGACAGGGGATGGCTACACCTTC
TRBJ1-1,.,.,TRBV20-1,CSARRPTLGDTEAFF,TGCAGTGCTAGAAGGCCTACTCTAGGGGACACTGAAGCTTTCTTT
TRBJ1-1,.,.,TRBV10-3,CAIRGGDSMNTEAFF,TGTGCCATCAGAGGGGGTGACTCAATGAACACTGAAGCTTTCTTT
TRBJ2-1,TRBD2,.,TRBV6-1,CASTQPPSGEQFF,TGTGCCAGCACCCAACCCCCTAGCGGTGAGCAGTTCTTC
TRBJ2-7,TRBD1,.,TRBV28,CASSTGALVYEQYF,TGTGCCAGCAGTACAGGGGCGCTTGTTTACGAGCAGTACTTC
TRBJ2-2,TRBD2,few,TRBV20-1,CSAKIAGVGTGELFF,TGCAGTGCTAAAATAGCGGGAGTAGGCACCGGGGAGCTGTTTTTT
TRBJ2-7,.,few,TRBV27,CASSPQDGGYEQYF,TGTGCCAGCAGTCCCCAGGACGGAGGCTACGAGCAGTACTTC
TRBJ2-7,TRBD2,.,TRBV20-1,CSARDMGGVGSYEQYF,TGCAGTGCTAGAGATATGGGGGGGGTGGGCTCCTACGAGCAGTACTTC
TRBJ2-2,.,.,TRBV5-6,CASSFLPASRNTGELFF,TGTGCCAGCAGCTTCTTGCCGGCCTCCAGGAACACCGGGGAGCTGTTTTTT
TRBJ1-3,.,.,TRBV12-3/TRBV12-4,CASSGPGLLHSGNTIYF,TGTGCCAGCAGTGGTCCGGGACTGCTACACTCTGGAAACACCATATATTTT